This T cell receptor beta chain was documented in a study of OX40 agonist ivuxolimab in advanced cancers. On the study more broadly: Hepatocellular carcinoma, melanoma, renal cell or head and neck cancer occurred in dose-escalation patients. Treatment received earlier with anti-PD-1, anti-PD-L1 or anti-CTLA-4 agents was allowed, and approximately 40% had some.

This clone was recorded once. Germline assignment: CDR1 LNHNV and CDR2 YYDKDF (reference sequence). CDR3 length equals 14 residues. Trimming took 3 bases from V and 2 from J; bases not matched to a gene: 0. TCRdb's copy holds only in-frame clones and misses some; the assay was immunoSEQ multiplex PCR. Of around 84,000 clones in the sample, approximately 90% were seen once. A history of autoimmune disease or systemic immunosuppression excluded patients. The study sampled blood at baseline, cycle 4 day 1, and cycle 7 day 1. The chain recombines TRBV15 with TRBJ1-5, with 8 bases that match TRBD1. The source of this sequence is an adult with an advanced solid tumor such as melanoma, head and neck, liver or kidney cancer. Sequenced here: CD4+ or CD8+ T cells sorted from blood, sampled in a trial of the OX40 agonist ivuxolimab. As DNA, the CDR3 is TGTGCCACCAGCAGGGACAGGGGCAATCAGCCCCAGCATTTT. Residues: CATSRDRGNQPQHF. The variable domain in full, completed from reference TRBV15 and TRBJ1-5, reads DAMVIQNPRYQVTQFGKPVTLSCSQTLNHNVMYWYQQKSSQAPKLLFHYYDKDFNNEADTPDNFQSRRPNTSFCFLDIRSPGLGDTAMYLCATSRDRGNQPQHFGDGTRLSIL.